This T cell receptor beta chain originates from a study of T cell responses to AZD1222 COVID-19 vaccine. Study overall: Second doses were pooled across both intervals (about 4 or about 12 weeks).

Notes on this clone: Its antigen is unidentified.

Repertoires were generated with immunoSEQ multiplex PCR, while TCRdb's copy carries only in-frame clones and drops some. The sample holds about 110,000 clones, 88% seen once. This CDR3 contains 17 residues. Germline trimming cut 2 bases from V and 1 base from J; bases unmatched to any gene: 8. Germline V gene data show CDR1 as SGHNT and CDR2 as YYREEE (reference sequence). Study findings and constraints: Spike-specific TCRs gained breadth and depth after people received two AZD1222 doses. White British people made up most donors, females outnumbered males, and clonal diversity was possibly underestimated.

The receptor's source is an adult in good health. This material consisted of peripheral blood, taken on day 0 of AZD1222 vaccination. V is TRBV5-4 and J is TRBJ2-1; 8 bases line up with TRBD2. The CDR3 spells CASSLPREGRSYNEQFF. CDR3 bases: TGTGCCAGCAGCTTACCCCGGGAGGGTAGGTCCTACAATGAGCAGTTCTTC.